Described below is a single T cell receptor (beta chain) sequence and its context. Germline V gene lookup returns CDR1 SGHTA and CDR2 FQGTGA. The CDR3 covers 15 residues. The ends were cut back, 5 bases at V and 0 bases at J, with 11 bases in the middle. Seattle patient enrollment occurred during active infection, with longitudinal follow-up thereafter. Measured with immunoSEQ multiplex PCR; TCRdb has only the in-frame clones, and not every one. There are just over 350,000 clones in the sample; about 88% occur only once, and 7% to 7.5% lies in the top ten. The data were obtained in a study of blood T cell repertoires in COVID-19. In the study overall: The United States, Italy and Spain were the sources of the acute and convalescent COVID-19 samples.

This sequence originates from a woman in her sixties or seventies with COVID-19, enrolled during active disease. The V and J genes are TRBV7-3 and TRBJ1-3, with D possibly being TRBD1 (6 bases). Sequences were obtained from peripheral blood. CDR3 protein: CASSLTGLSGNTIYF. CDR3 DNA: TGTGCCAGCAGCCTTACAGGGCTCTCTGGAAACACCATATATTTT.